These 24 T cell receptor beta chains were all obtained from the same sample, sequenced in a study of T cell responses to AZD1222 COVID-19 vaccine. Profiling relied on immunoSEQ multiplex PCR, and the TCRdb table lists in-frame clones only, not all of them. Among 120,000 to 150,000 clones listed, 90% to 95% were seen once. The sample in question was peripheral blood, obtained on day 0 of AZD1222 vaccination. Receptors were obtained from an adult in good health.

The chain joins TRBV5-1 to TRBJ2-7, with TRBD1 matching 11 bases. The CDR3 runs to 15 residues. Germline CDR1 reads SGHRS; CDR2 reads YFSETQ. The ends lost 6 bases at V and 4 bases at J; junction bases unmatched: 9. CDR3 in amino acids: CASKLWGQGVYEQYF. CDR3 DNA sequence: TGCGCCAGCAAATTGTGGGGACAGGGGGTGTACGAGCAGTACTTC.

The CDR3 protein is CASSPSKLPGANVLTF. In DNA form, the CDR3 reads TGTGCCAGCTCACCAAGTAAGCTACCCGGGGCCAACGTCCTGACTTTC. The chain carries TRBV18 and TRBJ2-6; D is unresolved. The germline V and J ends were trimmed by 2 bases and 4 bases, with 12 bases remaining between them. This CDR3 region has 16 residues. Germline CDR1 and CDR2: KGHSH and LQKENI.

The J gene is TRBJ1-1, the V gene TRBV7-9; 10 bases match TRBD1. CDR1 and CDR2 from the germline V gene are SEHNR and FQNEAQ (reference sequence). There are 12 residues in the CDR3. Germline trimming cut 4 bases from V and 11 bases from J; bases unmatched to any gene: 4. The CDR3 sequence: CASSSPGQGAFF. In nucleotides, the CDR3 is TGTGCCAGCAGCTCTCCGGGACAGGGGGCTTTCTTT. Drawing the rest from reference TRBV7-9 and TRBJ1-1, the complete variable domain is DTGVSQNPRHKITKRGQNVTFRCDPISEHNRLYWYRQTLGQGPEFLTYFQNEAQLEKSRLLSDRFSAERPKGSFSTLEIQRTEQGDSAMYLCASSSPGQGAFFGQGTRLTVV.

The chain combines TRBV18 with TRBJ1-5, with D uncertain. Germline V gene lookup returns CDR1 KGHSH and CDR2 LQKENI. The CDR3 runs to 16 residues. Deletions cut 1 base from V and 2 bases from J, with 12 bases between. The CDR3 here is CASSPRAGSGNQPQHF. DNA of the CDR3: TGTGCCAGCTCACCACGAGCGGGATCGGGCAATCAGCCCCAGCATTTT.

The chain joins TRBV15 to TRBJ2-3; no clear D. The germline V gene has CDR1 LNHNV and CDR2 YYDKDF (reference sequence). V was trimmed by 1 base and J by 0 bases, leaving 11 bases between them. CDR3 length: 16 amino acids. CDR3 DNA: TGTGCCACCAGCAGAGTCGGCGGAACTAGCACAGATACGCAGTATTTT. Its protein product is CATSRVGGTSTDTQYF.

J is TRBJ2-1 and V is TRBV20-1; either TRBD1 or TRBD2 may supply D (5 bases each). The ends were cut back, 3 bases at V and 13 bases at J, with 13 bases in the middle. The germline CDR1 and CDR2 sequences are DFQATT and SNEGSKA (reference sequence). The CDR3 sequence is 11 residues long. The CDR3 nucleotides are TGCAGTGCTAGTGGGGGACCAGTTCAGTTCTTC. Encoded protein: CSASGGPVQFF.

The rearrangement joins TRBV11-2 to TRBJ1-2, with 7 positions matching TRBD1. This CDR3 has 16 amino acids. The germline CDR1 and CDR2 sequences are SGHAT and FQNNGV. After removal of 1 base from V and 0 bases from J, the junction contained 5 bases not matched to a gene. The CDR3 DNA follows: TGTGCCAGCAGCTTAGTAGGAGGGACAGCTAACTATGGCTACACCTTC. This encodes CASSLVGGTANYGYTF.

This chain connects TRBV19 to TRBJ1-1; maybe TRBD1 (5 bases). The CDR3 is 15 residues long. Germline CDR1 LNHDA, CDR2 SQIVND (reference sequence). The V end lost 5 bases, the J end lost 1 base, and 14 bases lay between the germline ends. The CDR3 here is CASSSPGRANTEAFF. CDR3 in DNA: TGTGCCAGTAGTTCTCCGGGACGGGCGAACACTGAAGCTTTCTTT.

The V call is TRBV19, the J call TRBJ1-1; possible D gene TRBD1, 5 bases. Trimming stripped 10 bases from V and 4 bases from J, with 16 bases between. In germline, CDR1 is LNHDA, CDR2 SQIVND (reference sequence). The CDR3 consists of 13 residues. The CDR3 loop is CATRRGLGTEAFF. The DNA for the CDR3 is TGTGCCACCAGGAGGGGATTGGGCACTGAAGCTTTCTTT.

The CDR3 sequence: CASSPGTHSNQPQHF. CDR3 bases: TGTGCCAGCTCACCAGGGACTCATAGCAATCAGCCCCAGCATTTT. The chain combines TRBV18 with TRBJ1-5, with a weak D call TRBD1 (5 bases). The V gene's germline CDR1 is KGHSH and CDR2 LQKENI. V lost 2 bases and J 0 bases, leaving 8 bases between the germline ends. The CDR3 loop spans 15 amino acids.

This clone was seen a few times. The chain combines TRBV10-3 with TRBJ1-2; D is unclear. Germline CDR1 ENHRY, CDR2 SYGVKD. The CDR3 is 11 amino acids. Between the trimmed V and J ends, which lost 2 bases and 12 bases, there was a span of 10 bases. The CDR3 DNA reads TGTGCCATCAGTGAGGGACGGAGGCACACCTTC. Residues: CAISEGRRHTF.

The chain has TRBV11-2 and TRBJ1-1; weak D call: TRBD1 (5 bases). In germline, CDR1 is SGHAT, CDR2 FQNNGV. The V and J ends lost 1 base and 5 bases respectively, with 11 bases between them. This CDR3 has 14 residues. The CDR3 sequence: CASSLAGRRTEAFF. DNA of the CDR3: TGTGCCAGCAGCTTAGCAGGGAGGAGGACTGAAGCTTTCTTT.

The J gene is TRBJ2-2, the V gene TRBV7-9; D is undetermined. The CDR3 totals 13 residues. CDR1 and CDR2 from the germline V gene are SEHNR and FQNEAQ (reference sequence). The germline V and J ends were trimmed by 11 bases and 4 bases, with 14 bases remaining between them. Here the CDR3 DNA reads TGTGCCGGAAAAAGGGCTACCACCGGGGAGCTGTTTTTT. Amino acids: CAGKRATTGELFF.

V is TRBV6-5 and J is TRBJ2-5; unclear D gene. The V gene lost 0 bases and the J gene lost 5 bases, with 13 bases spanning the gap. The CDR3 totals 15 residues. Germline V CDR1 and CDR2: MNHEY, SVGAGI. Written as DNA, the CDR3 is TGTGCCAGCAGTTACTCTACCGCGACCGGGGAGACCCAGTACTTC. It specifies CASSYSTATGETQYF.

The genes are TRBV7-7 and TRBJ2-2, with D perhaps matching TRBD1 (6 bases). Germline V gives CDR1 SSHAT, CDR2 FNYEAQ (reference sequence). CDR3 length equals 16 residues. The V end lost 5 bases, the J end lost 5 bases, and 18 bases lay between the germline ends. DNA of the CDR3: TGTGCCAGCAGCAGACAGGTTGCCCAGGGAACCGGGGAGCTGTTTTTT. It translates to CASSRQVAQGTGELFF.

This clone was counted once. The gene calls are TRBV10-3 and TRBJ2-7, with 11 bases aligning to TRBD1. Germline V gene data show CDR1 as ENHRY and CDR2 as SYGVKD. The CDR3 covers 14 residues. V trimming: 3 bases; J trimming: 5 bases; junction bases outside the gene matches: 3. CDR3 coding DNA: TGTGCCATCAGTGAAAGGGACAGGGGGGACGAGCAGTACTTC. This codes for CAISERDRGDEQYF.

The J gene is TRBJ1-6, the V gene TRBV27; no clear D. The CDR3 is made up of 13 amino acids. Germline CDR1 and CDR2: MNHEY and SMNVEV (reference sequence). Deletions cut 8 bases from V and 7 bases from J, with 12 bases between. This CDR3 reads CASRGEENSPLHF. The CDR3 nucleotides are TGTGCCAGCCGGGGAGAGGAGAATTCACCCCTCCACTTT.

V gene TRBV9 combines with J gene TRBJ2-4; 10 nucleotides match TRBD1. J gave up 7 bases and V 2 bases, and 3 bases lay outside the gene matches. CDR1 and CDR2 from the germline V gene are SGDLS and YYNGEE. This CDR3 comprises 14 residues. The CDR3 DNA reads TGTGCCAGCAGCGTCGGGACAGGGGTGAACATTCAGTACTTC. It translates to CASSVGTGVNIQYF.

This chain joins TRBV5-1 and TRBJ1-4, with TRBD1 as a possible D gene (5 bases). CDR3 length equals 16 residues. CDR1 SGHRS and CDR2 YFSETQ come from the germline V gene. V gave up 3 bases and J gave up 0 bases, with 12 bases separating them. CDR3 sequence reads: CASSSGGLSTNEKLFF. In nucleotides, the CDR3 is TGCGCCAGCAGCTCTGGGGGGTTGTCAACTAATGAAAAACTGTTTTTT.

The V call is TRBV5-1, the J call TRBJ1-1; maybe TRBD1 (5 bases). The CDR3 length is 13 residues. Trimming removed 0 bases at V and 3 bases at J, with 6 bases between. Germline-derived CDR1 and CDR2 are SGHRS and YFSETQ. The CDR3 reads CASSLDRYTEAFF. Written as DNA, the CDR3 is TGCGCCAGCAGCTTGGACAGGTACACTGAAGCTTTCTTT.

The chain couples TRBV25-1 to TRBJ1-4; D is ambiguous. This CDR3 has 14 amino acids. Looked up from germline, CDR1 is MGHDK and CDR2 is SYGVNS. The V end was cut by 5 bases, the J end by 6 bases, with 13 bases between. In nucleotides, the CDR3 is TGTGCCAGCAGTCTTTCAGCAGGCGATGAAAAACTGTTTTTT. Residues: CASSLSAGDEKLFF.

V and J are TRBV12-3 or TRBV12-4 and TRBJ1-2; the D is unclear. Between the trimmed V and J ends, which lost 6 bases and 6 bases, there was a span of 14 bases. The CDR3 is 13 residues long. The CDR3 loop reads CASRATGSNGYTF. CDR3 DNA: TGTGCCAGCAGGGCGACGGGGTCGAATGGCTACACCTTC.

The V call is TRBV13, the J call TRBJ2-2; 10 bases fit TRBD2. The trim removed 5 bases at V and 4 bases at J, leaving 10 bases unmatched. Germline V CDR1 and CDR2: PRHDT, FYEKMQ (reference sequence). The CDR3 spans 17 residues. The CDR3 spells CASSLKTSGYVTGELFF. The CDR3, as DNA: TGTGCCAGCAGCCTAAAGACTAGCGGGTATGTCACCGGGGAGCTGTTTTTT.

This chain joins TRBV7-3 and TRBJ2-7, with 9 positions matching TRBD1. The V segment lost 5 bases and the J segment 10 bases; nucleotides outside the gene matches: 6. The CDR3 spans 12 residues. In germline, CDR1 is SGHTA, CDR2 FQGTGA. CDR3 in DNA: TGTGCCAGCAGCGCCGGGACAGGGAAACAGTACTTC. Translated, it gives CASSAGTGKQYF. Full variable domain (outside the CDR3, taken from reference TRBV7-3 and TRBJ2-7): GAGVSQTPSNKVTEKGKYVELRCDPISGHTALYWYRQSLGQGPEFLIYFQGTGAADDSGLPNDRFFAVRPEGSVSTLKIQRTERGDSAVYLCASSAGTGKQYFGPGTRLTVT.